This T cell receptor (beta chain) was identified in a study of T-cell memory formation after mild COVID-19. TCRdb ran MiXCR on the 5' RACE reads and lists one entry per CDR3 protein. The sample gives around 410,000 distinct CDR3 sequences, 20% to 30% of which show up once; around 13% is in the top ten. In its sample, this clonotype was seen many times. V was clipped by 3 bases and J by 4 bases; unmatched bases: 3. The CDR3 sequence is 15 residues long. Germline CDR1 reads SGHAT; CDR2 reads FQNNGV. J is TRBJ2-2 and V is TRBV11-2, with 9 nucleotides matching TRBD2. This sequence was found in an adult woman who had mild COVID-19 (a few samples of this study predate the infection). Cell type and time point are not known. The specimen was PBMCs or a T cell subset sorted from them (not recorded which). Here the CDR3 DNA reads TGTGCCAGCAGCTTGGGCGGGGGGGCCACCGGGGAGCTGTTTTTT. Protein: CASSLGGGATGELFF.